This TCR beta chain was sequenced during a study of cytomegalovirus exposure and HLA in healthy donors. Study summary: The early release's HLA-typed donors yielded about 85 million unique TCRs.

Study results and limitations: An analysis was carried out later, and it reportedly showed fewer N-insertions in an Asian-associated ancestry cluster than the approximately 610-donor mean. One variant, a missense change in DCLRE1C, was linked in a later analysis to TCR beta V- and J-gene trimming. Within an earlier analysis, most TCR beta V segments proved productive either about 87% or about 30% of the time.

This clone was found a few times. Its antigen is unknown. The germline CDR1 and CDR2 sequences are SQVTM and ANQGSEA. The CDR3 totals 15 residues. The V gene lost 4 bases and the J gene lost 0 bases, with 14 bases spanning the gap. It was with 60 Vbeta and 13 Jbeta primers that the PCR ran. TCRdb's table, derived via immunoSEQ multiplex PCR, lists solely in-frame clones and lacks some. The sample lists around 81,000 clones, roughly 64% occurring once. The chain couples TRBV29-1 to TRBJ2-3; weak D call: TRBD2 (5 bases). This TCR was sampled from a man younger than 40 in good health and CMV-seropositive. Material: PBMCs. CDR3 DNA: TGCAGCGTTGGAAGGACTGCCGCTAGCACAGATACGCAGTATTTT. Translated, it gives CSVGRTAASTDTQYF.